Listed below are T cell receptor beta chains from one sample, sequenced in a study of prognosis after radiotherapy for stage I lung cancer. TCRdb re-called the multiplex PCR reads through MiXCR, storing one row per CDR3 protein. The sample comprises fewer than 30,000 distinct CDR3 sequences, approximately 44% of which are singletons, and about 15% rests with the top ten. The sample was PBMCs, taken before or after stereotactic body radiation therapy (not recorded which). The receptors here all came from a donor aged 50 or older with non-small cell lung cancer. Both conserved end residues are part of each CDR3. A D gene is named only where the DNA matches it firmly. Clone size is stated in some rows and not others, as once, few, many or a class when expanded.

>TRBD1|TRBJ2-2|14|TRBV11-2|NA
CASSRQGNTGELFF
TGTGCCAGCAGCCGACAGGGGAACACCGGGGAGCTGTTTTTT
>NA|TRBJ2-1|18|TRBV7-7|NA
CASSLAFPGLDTYNEQFF
TGTGCTAGCAGCTTAGCCTTCCCGGGACTCGATACCTACAATGAGCAGTTCTTC
>NA|TRBJ2-5|19|TRBV3-1|many
CASSAGTRGVFRLQETQYF
TGTGCCAGCAGCGCTGGGACTCGAGGGGTATTTCGCTTACAAGAGACCCAGTACTTC
>TRBD2|TRBJ2-1|14|TRBV14|many
CASSPGGGFTGQFF
TGTGCCAGCAGCCCGGGCGGGGGGTTTACTGGGCAGTTCTTC
>NA|TRBJ2-1|14|TRBV7-6|many
CASSLVGVNNEQFF
TGTGCCAGCAGCTTAGTTGGCGTAAACAATGAGCAGTTCTTC
>TRBD2|TRBJ2-2|16|TRBV5-4|many
CASSLGLAGGPGELFF
TGTGCCAGCAGTTTGGGACTAGCGGGGGGGCCCGGGGAGCTGTTTTTT
>NA|TRBJ1-2|13|TRBV18|NA
CASSPFQERGYTF
TGTGCCAGCTCACCGTTCCAAGAGAGAGGCTACACCTTC
>NA|TRBJ2-1|15|TRBV7-3|many
CASSLRQGQYNEQFF
TGTGCCAGCAGCTTAAGGCAGGGGCAGTACAATGAGCAGTTCTTC
>NA|TRBJ1-3|15|TRBV7-2|NA
CASSLAWRSGNTIYF
TGTGCCAGCAGCTTAGCCTGGAGGTCCGGAAACACCATATATTTT
>NA|TRBJ2-2|14|TRBV7-7|many
CASSFGRDRGELFF
TGTGCTAGCAGCTTCGGCAGGGATCGCGGGGAGCTGTTTTTT
>NA|TRBJ1-2|12|TRBV30|many
CAWRNRERGYTF
TGTGCCTGGAGGAACAGGGAGCGGGGCTACACCTTC
>NA|TRBJ1-2|14|TRBV2|NA
CASRVPESNYGYTF
TGTGCCAGCAGGGTCCCGGAATCTAACTATGGCTACACCTTC
>TRBD1|TRBJ1-1|15|TRBV6-9|many
CASSYKGAANTEAFF
TGTGCCAGCAGTTACAAGGGGGCGGCGAACACTGAAGCTTTCTTT
>NA|TRBJ1-5|14|TRBV20-1|NA
CSARPPGSNQPQHF
TGCAGTGCTAGGCCCCCGGGGTCCAATCAGCCCCAGCATTTT
>TRBD2|TRBJ2-1|12|TRBV20-1|many
CSAGLVYNEQFF
TGCAGTGCGGGACTAGTTTACAATGAGCAGTTCTTC
>NA|TRBJ1-2|12|TRBV2|many
CASMVGIYGYTF
TGTGCCAGCATGGTCGGAATATATGGCTACACCTTC
>NA|TRBJ1-2|14|TRBV6-1|NA
CASKGAPDNYGYTF
TGTGCCAGCAAAGGGGCACCAGACAACTATGGCTACACCTTC
>NA|TRBJ1-2|15|TRBV19|NA
CASSVVGLLSYGYTF
TGTGCCAGTAGTGTAGTCGGACTCCTATCCTATGGATACACCTTC
>NA|TRBJ2-7|12|TRBV30|NA
CAWTDPGWEQYF
TGTGCCTGGACAGACCCAGGCTGGGAGCAGTACTTC
>NA|TRBJ2-1|13|TRBV19|many
CASTARAMDEQFF
TGTGCCAGTACGGCCAGGGCGATGGATGAGCAGTTCTTC
>TRBD1|TRBJ2-7|16|TRBV12-3/TRBV12-4|medium-sized
CASSLSWAGGSYEQYF
TGTGCCAGCAGTTTAAGTTGGGCAGGGGGCTCCTACGAGCAGTACTTC
>NA|TRBJ2-5|14|TRBV5-5|few
CASSQYRDQETQYF
TGTGCCAGCAGTCAATACAGGGACCAAGAGACCCAGTACTTC
>NA|TRBJ1-1|13|TRBV11-3|many
CASSLVSGAEAFF
TGTGCCAGCAGCTTAGTATCCGGCGCTGAAGCTTTCTTT
>TRBD2|TRBJ2-7|16|TRBV28|NA
CASSSPLTGLAGGQYF
TGTGCCAGCAGTTCCCCCTTAACGGGACTAGCGGGAGGGCAGTACTTC
>NA|TRBJ2-7|13|TRBV10-3|many
CAIKFRGTYEQYF
TGTGCCATCAAATTCCGGGGCACCTACGAGCAGTACTTC
>NA|TRBJ1-1|14|TRBV20-1|NA
CSARDVGSVTEAFF
TGCAGTGCTAGAGATGTAGGGTCTGTCACTGAAGCTTTCTTT
>NA|TRBJ2-3|15|TRBV27|NA
CASSRSFPSTDTQYF
TGTGCCAGCAGCCGAAGCTTCCCTAGCACAGATACGCAGTATTTT